The source of this TCR beta chain is a study of blood T cells in healthy people across ages. Looked up from germline, CDR1 is SGHVS and CDR2 is FNYEAQ. The CDR3 contains 16 residues. The J segment lost 5 bases and the V segment lost 5 bases, leaving 10 bases of the junction unmatched. On this clonotype itself: Antigen: not known.

Peripheral blood from each donor was collected in a volume of about 9.9 milliliters. No fewer than 5.5 micrograms of total RNA were isolated from every sample. A second PCR of roughly 7 to 11 cycles used a sample-barcoded 5' primer and a J-beta primer mix. TCRdb ran MiXCR on the 5' RACE reads and lists one entry per CDR3 protein. The table shows 870,000 or so distinct CDR3 sequences, with 29% occurring only once. Study-wide points: Because sorting was not performed, PBMCs prevented conclusive naive versus antigen-experienced comparison.

The sequence was obtained from a woman at least 80 years old in good health. The chain carries TRBV7-6 and TRBJ2-2, with 8 bases that match TRBD1. Sequencing was performed on blood. The CDR3 DNA is TGTGCCAGCAGCCTAACGACAGGGGTAGAGACCGGGGAGCTGTTTTTT. Encoded protein: CASSLTTGVETGELFF.